This TCR beta chain was captured in a study of tumor and adjacent non-tumor tissue in lung cancer. Study as a whole: Stage I to III disease affected about nine men and 4 or 5 women aged about 31 to 85. Around 4 million productive TCRbeta reads were obtained per sample on average.

Comment on this clonotype: Its antigen is still unknown.

A modified ARM-PCR protocol with three rounds of nested PCR amplified TCRbeta. TCRdb re-analysed the multiplex PCR reads in MiXCR, keeping a single row per CDR3 protein. The top ten hold 20% to 25% of the sample, which has about 110,000 distinct CDR3 sequences, 75% to 90% seen once. Study results and caveats: Top 100 clones took a larger repertoire share in normal lung. TCR diversity was significantly greater in tumor than normal lung tissue.

With V trimmed by 5 bases and J by 4 bases, 6 bases remained unmatched. CDR1 and CDR2 from the germline V gene are MNHNS and SASEGT. This CDR3 contains 15 residues. No cell sorting was done before RNA was extracted from the tissue. Sequencing was performed on lung tumor tissue. The source is a man between 65 and 80 years old with non-small cell lung cancer. The chain combines TRBV6-1 with TRBJ2-1; 9 nucleotides agree with TRBD2. The CDR3: CASSRLADEYNEQFF. CDR3 sequence (DNA): TGTGCCAGCAGTAGACTAGCGGATGAATACAATGAGCAGTTCTTC.